This T cell receptor beta chain derives from a study of T cell repertoires in cytomegalovirus infection. This clonotype was observed at least ten times. Via MiXCR, TCRdb re-called the reads, giving one row per CDR3 protein. This table has about 100,000 distinct CDR3 sequences, more than 15% appearing once. The material sequenced was PBMCs. This receptor was taken from a human donor in good health (CMV status not recorded). Some clones in this sample may be carry-over from other donors' samples.

The CDR3 DNA sequence: TGTGCCAGCAGCCCGGGGGCCGCGCAATCGCCCCAGCATTTT. Its protein product is CASSPGAAQSPQHF. The chain recombines TRBV7-9 with TRBJ1-5; tentatively, D is TRBD1 (6 bases). The ends were cut back, 5 bases at V and 9 bases at J, with 17 bases in the middle. CDR3 length: 14 residues. The germline V gene has CDR1 SEHNR and CDR2 FQNEAQ (reference sequence).